What follows are 21 T cell receptor beta chains derived from one specimen sequenced in a study of molecular identifiers for immune sequencing clone quantification. TCRdb itself ran the PCR reads through MiXCR, one entry per CDR3 protein. The table lists some 680,000 distinct CDR3 sequences, 25% of them singletons. The sequencing input was naive CD8+ T cells from blood, with Jurkat cell RNA spiked in. Subset: FACS-sorted CD8+CD4-CCR7+CD45RA+ naive T cells. These receptors came from a human donor in good health. Some libraries in this study had Jurkat cell RNA spiked in.

The chain couples TRBV4-3 to TRBJ1-5; TRBD1 might be the D (5 bases). The CDR3 contains 15 residues. The V and J ends lost 0 bases and 3 bases respectively, with 9 bases between them. Germline V gives CDR1 LGHNA, CDR2 YSLEER. Here the CDR3 DNA reads TGCGCCAGCAGCCAAGATCTGACAGACAATCAGCCCCAGCATTTT. Amino acid sequence: CASSQDLTDNQPQHF.

V is TRBV7-9 and J is TRBJ2-1, with 10 positions matching TRBD1. Germline CDR1 and CDR2: SEHNR and FQNEAQ (reference sequence). The junction had 9 bases not matched to a gene; V was cut back by 4 bases and J by 12 bases. The CDR3 has 14 residues. CDR3 protein: CASSSGTGVSWQFF. Written as DNA, the CDR3 is TGTGCCAGCAGCTCCGGGACAGGGGTATCTTGGCAGTTCTTC.

Ten or more counts support this clonotype. This chain uses TRBV5-1 with TRBJ2-3, with TRBD2 matching over 8 bases. The CDR3 loop spans 15 amino acids. J gave up 2 bases and V 4 bases, and 6 bases lay outside the gene matches. The germline V gene encodes CDR1 SGHRS and CDR2 YFSETQ. CDR3 in amino acids: CASSNYGRDTDTQYF. CDR3 nucleotides: TGCGCCAGCAGCAATTACGGGAGGGACACAGATACGCAGTATTTT.

The chain employs TRBV9 and TRBJ2-3; 8 nucleotides align to TRBD2. Germline loops: CDR1 SGDLS, CDR2 YYNGEE. With 3 bases clipped from V and 4 bases from J, the junction kept 1 base outside the gene matches. The CDR3 runs 13 residues. CDR3 coding DNA: TGTGCCAGCAGCGGGCGGGAGGCAGATACGCAGTATTTT. As protein: CASSGREADTQYF.

This clonotype was counted between two and nine times. This rearrangement joins TRBV20-1 to TRBJ1-1; the D is unclear. V was pared by 0 bases and J by 0 bases, with 17 bases between. Per germline, CDR1 DFQATT and CDR2 SNEGSKA (reference sequence). CDR3 length: 17 amino acids. Written as DNA, the CDR3 is TGCAGTGCTAGAGATCTCGAGGGCCCGACATTGAACACTGAAGCTTTCTTT. This encodes CSARDLEGPTLNTEAFF.

Worth noting for this clonotype: This may be a read error, as it is one base from a much larger clone. J is TRBJ2-3 and V is TRBV7-2; D not resolved. CDR1 SGHTA and CDR2 FQGNSA come from the germline V gene. This CDR3 has 16 residues. The CDR3 reads CACSLETPADTDTQYF. DNA for the CDR3: TGTGCCTGCAGCCTAGAAACCCCGGCAGACACAGATACGCAGTATTTT. The full variable domain, its missing parts supplied by reference TRBV7-2 and TRBJ2-3, is GAGVSQSPSNKVTEKGKDVELRCDPISGHTALYWYRQSLGQGLEFLIYFQGNSAPDKSGLPSDRFSAERTGGSVSTLTIQRTQQEDSAVYLCACSLETPADTDTQYFGPGTRLTVL.

This clonotype has ten or more counts. V is TRBV4-1 and J is TRBJ2-5; no definite D call. The CDR3 consists of 14 residues. Trimming left V 1 base short and J 3 bases short, with 9 bases between. Looked up from germline, CDR1 is MGHRA and CDR2 is YSYEKL. This CDR3 reads CASSQAGGEETQYF. The DNA of the CDR3 is TGCGCCAGCAGCCAAGCCGGTGGGGAAGAGACCCAGTACTTC.

In this sample, this clonotype turned up once. No conserved phenylalanine or tryptophan ends this CDR3, so it is likely a read error. V usage is TRBV27 and J usage is TRBJ1-5, with D tentatively TRBD1 (6 bases). Germline CDR1 is MNHEY and CDR2 is SMNVEV (reference sequence). V was shortened by 4 bases and J by 3 bases, with 10 bases between the two germline ends. CDR3 length: 14 residues. CDR3 DNA sequence: TGTGCCAGCAGTTGGGGGGCCGACAATCAGCCCCAGCATCTT. Encoded protein: CASSWGADNQPQHL.

Concerning this clonotype itself: At one of its ends the junction is not consistent with the germline gene, which may arise from a read error. This sequence joins TRBV7-9 and TRBJ1-1; no clear D gene. This CDR3 region has 12 residues. Germline lookup yields CDR1 SEHNR and CDR2 FQNEAQ (reference sequence). CDR3 DNA: TGTGCCGGCAGCATTGGTAACACTGAAGCTTTCTTT. Encoded protein: CAGSIGNTEAFF. The full variable domain, completed using reference TRBV7-9 and TRBJ1-1, is DTGVSQNPRHKITKRGQNVTFRCDPISEHNRLYWYRQTLGQGPEFLTYFQNEAQLEKSRLLSDRFSAERPKGSFSTLEIQRTEQGDSAMYLCAGSIGNTEAFFGQGTRLTVV.

The sample holds a few counts of this clonotype. The V and J genes are TRBV27 and TRBJ1-4; tentative D call: TRBD1 (5 bases). In germline, CDR1 is MNHEY, CDR2 SMNVEV (reference sequence). Deletions cut 2 bases from V and 11 bases from J, with 6 bases between. The CDR3 totals 11 residues. The CDR3, as DNA: TGTGCCAGCAGTTTAGGGGGTAAACTGTTTTTT. Its translation is CASSLGGKLFF.

Ten or more counts support this clonotype. V gene TRBV7-6 combines with J gene TRBJ2-7, with 14 positions matching TRBD2. V was clipped by 1 base and J by 6 bases; unmatched bases: 5. The CDR3 covers 16 residues. CDR1 is SGHVS and CDR2 is FNYEAQ in the germline V gene. For the CDR3, the DNA is TGTGCCAGCAGCTTAGGTGGGACTAGCGGGAGTAGCGAGCAGTACTTC. It encodes CASSLGGTSGSSEQYF.

Concerning this clonotype: Since a much larger clone is just one base distant, this may be a read error. The rearrangement uses TRBV12-3 or TRBV12-4 and TRBJ2-3; maybe TRBD2 (6 bases). CDR3 length equals 15 residues. The DNA for the CDR3 is TGTGCCAGCAGTTCGTCGCGGGGAGGCACAGATGCGCAGTATTTT. This gives the protein CASSSSRGGTDAQYF.

The table lists this clonotype with many counts. The genes are TRBV4-3 and TRBJ2-1; D is uncertain. Germline V lookup: CDR1 LGHNA, CDR2 YSLEER. This CDR3 has 18 residues. Trimming pared 0 bases from V and 6 bases from J, leaving 21 bases between. CDR3 DNA: TGCGCCAGCAGCCAAGAGTCCGTTTTCACAAACAATATCAATGAGCAGTTCTTC. As protein: CASSQESVFTNNINEQFF.

The chain joins TRBV5-6 to TRBJ1-6; 7 nucleotides agree with TRBD1. J lost 6 bases, V lost 5 bases, and 5 bases had no gene match. This CDR3 comprises 14 residues. The V gene's germline CDR1 is SGHDT and CDR2 YYEEEE. The CDR3 here is CASSWGTANSPLHF. The CDR3 coding sequence is TGTGCCAGCAGTTGGGGGACAGCTAATTCACCCCTCCACTTT. Drawing the rest from reference TRBV5-6 and TRBJ1-6, the complete variable domain is DAGVTQSPTHLIKTRGQQVTLRCSPKSGHDTVSWYQQALGQGPQFIFQYYEEEERQRGNFPDRFSGHQFPNYSSELNVNALLLGDSALYLCASSWGTANSPLHFGNGTRLTVT.

As regards this clonotype: The germline gene is not matched at one end of the junction; a read error may be the cause. The rearrangement uses TRBV7-2 and TRBJ2-7, with TRBD2 matching 12 bases. The CDR3 spans 15 residues. Germline V gene data show CDR1 as SGHTA and CDR2 as FQGNSA. The CDR3 is CASSLGLAGVDERYF. CDR3 nucleotide sequence: TGTGCCAGCAGCTTAGGACTAGCGGGAGTGGACGAGCGGTACTTC.

The chain couples TRBV7-8 to TRBJ1-5; possibly TRBD1 for D (5 bases). Germline values: CDR1 SGHVS, CDR2 FQNEAQ. The V gene lost 5 bases and the J gene lost 2 bases, with 19 bases spanning the gap. CDR3 length: 17 amino acids. The CDR3, as DNA: TGTGCCAGCAGCCCGGTCCAGGGAATAGGTGGCAATCAGCCCCAGCATTTT. It is translated as CASSPVQGIGGNQPQHF.

In its sample, this clonotype was seen a few times. The rearrangement uses TRBV19 and TRBJ1-2; D possibly corresponds to TRBD1 (5 bases). CDR3 length: 14 residues. Germline lookup yields CDR1 LNHDA and CDR2 SQIVND (reference sequence). Trimming took off 3 bases at V and 4 bases at J, with 12 bases between the two ends. CDR3 bases: TGTGCCAGTAGTATTCGGGGCGGCGGCTATGGCTACACCTTC. Amino acid sequence: CASSIRGGGYGYTF.

The rearrangement uses TRBV6-2 or TRBV6-3 and TRBJ2-7; no reliable D call. Trimming removed 6 bases from V and 0 bases from J, with 12 bases in between. The CDR3 consists of 14 residues. CDR1 is MNHEY and CDR2 is SVGEGT in the germline V gene. CDR3 amino acids: CASSPLPSSYEQYF. Here the CDR3 DNA reads TGTGCCAGCAGCCCCTTGCCTAGCTCCTACGAGCAGTACTTC.

The rearrangement joins TRBV11-2 to TRBJ2-7, with a weak D call TRBD1 (6 bases). The CDR3 is 14 residues long. The V gene lost 5 bases and the J gene lost 2 bases, with 13 bases spanning the gap. Germline values: CDR1 SGHAT, CDR2 FQNNGV. CDR3 protein: CASSPGTRAYEQYF. The DNA of the CDR3 is TGTGCCAGCAGCCCCGGGACAAGGGCCTACGAGCAGTACTTC.

On this clonotype: The junction does not match germline at one end; this may be a read error. The DNA for the CDR3 is TGTGCCACCCTCAGCAACACCGGGGAGCTGTTGTTT. This translates into CATLSNTGELLF. This chain uses TRBV19 with TRBJ2-2, with D possibly matching TRBD2 (5 bases). From germline, CDR1 is LNHDA and CDR2 SQIVND (reference sequence). The CDR3 consists of 12 residues.

The rearrangement joins TRBV5-8 to TRBJ1-4; tentatively, D is TRBD1 (6 bases). Germline CDR1 reads SGHTS; CDR2 reads YDEGEE. V was cut by 4 bases and J by 3 bases, with 13 bases left in between. The CDR3 extends over 15 amino acids. CDR3 bases: TGTGCCAGCAGCCAGAGGGGGATTTCTAATGAAAAACTGTTTTTT. Amino acids: CASSQRGISNEKLFF.